These T cell receptor beta chains were read from a single sample in a study of cytomegalovirus exposure and HLA in healthy donors. This table comes from immunoSEQ multiplex PCR, and its TCRdb copy is limited to in-frame clones, with some not included. Of fewer than 150,000 clones in the sample, about 90% were seen once. Source material: PBMCs. These receptors were collected from a man between 25 and 39 years old in good health and CMV-seronegative. Both conserved end residues are trimmed from each CDR3. The order of the fields is J gene, V gene, CDR3 protein.

>TRBJ2-7|TRBV7-2
ASTLDRGAYEQY
>TRBJ2-7|TRBV5-4
ASSLTPASGYTEQY
>TRBJ2-2|TRBV7-9
ASSLESLDTGELF
>TRBJ1-1|TRBV5-6
ASSLSSGEAF
>TRBJ2-7|TRBV29-1
SARDRGTYEQY
>TRBJ2-3|TRBV7-2
ASSSISGPTTDTQY
>TRBJ2-4|TRBV11-2
ASRSPGLAGAGNIQY
>TRBJ1-6|TRBV2
ASSEDRVPSPLH
>TRBJ2-7|TRBV27
ASSLEPHHEQY
>TRBJ2-3|TRBV10-3
AISFLGTSMDTQY
>TRBJ2-2|TRBV5-6
ASSYRGNTGELF
>TRBJ2-7|TRBV12-5
ASGLSTSTNPYEQY
>TRBJ1-1|TRBV29-1
SVSGGGGEAF
>TRBJ2-3|TRBV7-3
ASSLGTGADTQY
>TRBJ2-2|TRBV5-1
ASSWGQNTGELF
>TRBJ2-5|TRBV2
ASRDLQETQY
>TRBJ2-1|TRBV7-2
ASSLAIGAGRNEQF
>TRBJ2-3|TRBV5-5
ASSLSADTQY
>TRBJ1-2|TRBV10-2
ASSGLDRAAYGYT
>TRBJ1-2|TRBV30
AWTRGTGVDGYT
>TRBJ1-3|TRBV11-2
ASSLRPGRGAGNTIY
>TRBJ2-4|TRBV30
AWRDTGTEFLLAKNIQY
>TRBJ2-3|TRBV6-4
ASSDSAPPRTDTQY
>TRBJ1-1|TRBV14
ASSLLGGNTEAF
>TRBJ2-1|TRBV7-9
ASSLVAEYNEQF
>TRBJ2-2|TRBV7-7
ASSPRGANTGELF
>TRBJ1-1|TRBV5-1
ASSGDRATQAF
>TRBJ1-4|TRBV5-1
ASSLSNNEKLF
>TRBJ1-2|TRBV6-6
ASSYDSINGYT
>TRBJ1-2|TRBV30
AWARPTDAYGYT
>TRBJ1-1|TRBV2
ASNGQVVMNTEAF
>TRBJ2-7|TRBV7-8
ASKPGSSYEQY
>TRBJ1-2|TRBV18
ASSPQTGDYGYT
>TRBJ1-1|TRBV2
ASSASTGAWTEAF
>TRBJ2-5|TRBV6-1
ASRRTGEETQY
>TRBJ1-2|TRBV6-5
ASSLPGQDYGYT
>TRBJ1-2|TRBV7-3
ASSLTSGFKGRAHGYT